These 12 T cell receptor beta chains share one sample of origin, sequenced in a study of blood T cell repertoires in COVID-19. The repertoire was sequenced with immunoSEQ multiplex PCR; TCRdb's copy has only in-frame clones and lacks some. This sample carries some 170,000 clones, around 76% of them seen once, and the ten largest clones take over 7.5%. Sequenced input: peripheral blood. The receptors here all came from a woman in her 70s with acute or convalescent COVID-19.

As DNA, the CDR3 is TGTGCCAGCAGTGGCGCGGACAGGGGAGGGACTGAAGCTTTCTTT. Translated: CASSGADRGGTEAFF. This rearrangement joins TRBV6-2 or TRBV6-3 to TRBJ1-1; 9 positions agree with TRBD1. V shed 5 bases, J shed 5 bases, and the junction held 9 bases outside the gene matches. The CDR3 is 15 amino acids. Germline V CDR1 and CDR2: MNHEY, SVGEGT.

CDR3 DNA: TGTGCCAGCTCATCATCGGGACGGGGGATTGGAAACACCATATATTTT. Its protein is CASSSSGRGIGNTIYF. The chain recombines TRBV18 with TRBJ1-3; TRBD1 might be the D (5 bases). The CDR3 is 16 amino acids. V was cut by 5 bases and J by 3 bases, with 17 bases left in between. Germline V gives CDR1 KGHSH, CDR2 LQKENI.

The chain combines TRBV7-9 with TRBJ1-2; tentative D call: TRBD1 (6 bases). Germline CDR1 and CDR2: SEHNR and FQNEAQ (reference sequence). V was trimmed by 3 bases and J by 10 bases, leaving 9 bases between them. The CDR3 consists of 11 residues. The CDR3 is CASSFSGDYTF. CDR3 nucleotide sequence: TGTGCCAGCAGCTTCTCAGGGGACTACACCTTC.

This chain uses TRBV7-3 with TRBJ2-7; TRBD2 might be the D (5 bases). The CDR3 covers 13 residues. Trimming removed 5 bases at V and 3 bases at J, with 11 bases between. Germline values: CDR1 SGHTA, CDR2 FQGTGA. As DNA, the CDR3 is TGTGCCAGCAGCAAGGACTTTAACTACGAGCAGTACTTC. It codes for CASSKDFNYEQYF. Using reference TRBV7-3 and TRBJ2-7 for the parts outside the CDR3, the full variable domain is GAGVSQTPSNKVTEKGKYVELRCDPISGHTALYWYRQSLGQGPEFLIYFQGTGAADDSGLPNDRFFAVRPEGSVSTLKIQRTERGDSAVYLCASSKDFNYEQYFGPGTRLTVT.

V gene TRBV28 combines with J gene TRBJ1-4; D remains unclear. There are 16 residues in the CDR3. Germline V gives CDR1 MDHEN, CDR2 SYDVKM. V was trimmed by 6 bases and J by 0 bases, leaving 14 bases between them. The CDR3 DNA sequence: TGTGCCAGCAGCCTCCTCGCGAGTGCAACTAATGAAAAACTGTTTTTT. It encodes CASSLLASATNEKLFF.

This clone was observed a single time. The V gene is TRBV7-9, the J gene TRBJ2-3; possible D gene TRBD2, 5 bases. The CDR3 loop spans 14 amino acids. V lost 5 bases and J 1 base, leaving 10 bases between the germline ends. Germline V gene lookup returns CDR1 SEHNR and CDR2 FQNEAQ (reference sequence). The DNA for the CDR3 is TGTGCCAGCAGCGCATGGACTGGCACAGATACGCAGTATTTT. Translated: CASSAWTGTDTQYF.

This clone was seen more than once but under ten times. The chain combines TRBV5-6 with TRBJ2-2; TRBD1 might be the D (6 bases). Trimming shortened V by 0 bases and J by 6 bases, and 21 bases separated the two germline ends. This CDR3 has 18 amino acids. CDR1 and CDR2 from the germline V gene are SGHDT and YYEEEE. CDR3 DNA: TGTGCCAGCAGCTTGGCCGGTTTTTGGGGGCCTAGGGCCGGGGAGCTGTTTTTT. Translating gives CASSLAGFWGPRAGELFF.

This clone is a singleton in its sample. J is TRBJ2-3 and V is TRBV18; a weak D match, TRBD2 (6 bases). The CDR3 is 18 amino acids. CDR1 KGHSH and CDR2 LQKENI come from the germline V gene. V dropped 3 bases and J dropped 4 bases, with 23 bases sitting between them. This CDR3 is CASSPRDVGGFGSDTQYF. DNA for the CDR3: TGTGCCAGCTCACCTCGGGACGTCGGGGGATTTGGGTCAGATACGCAGTATTTT. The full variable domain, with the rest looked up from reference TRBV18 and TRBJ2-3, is NAGVMQNPRHLVRRRGQEARLRCSPMKGHSHVYWYRQLPEEGLKFMVYLQKENIIDESGMPKERFSAEFPKEGPSILRIQQVVRGDSAAYFCASSPRDVGGFGSDTQYFGPGTRLTVL.

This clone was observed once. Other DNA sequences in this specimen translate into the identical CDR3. This CDR3 reads CASSADSSYNEQFF. CDR3 bases: TGTGCCAGCAGCGCGGACAGTTCCTACAATGAGCAGTTCTTC. V gene TRBV9 combines with J gene TRBJ2-1, with D possibly TRBD1 on 6 matching bases. Trimming shortened V by 3 bases and J by 1 base, and 8 bases separated the two germline ends. The CDR3 is made up of 14 amino acids. Per the germline V gene, CDR1 is SGDLS and CDR2 is YYNGEE.

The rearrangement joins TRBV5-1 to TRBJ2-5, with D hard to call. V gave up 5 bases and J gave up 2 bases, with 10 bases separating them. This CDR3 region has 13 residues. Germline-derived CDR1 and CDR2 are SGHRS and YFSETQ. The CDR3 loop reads CASSGQPQETQYF. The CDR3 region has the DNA TGCGCCAGCAGTGGGCAACCTCAAGAGACCCAGTACTTC. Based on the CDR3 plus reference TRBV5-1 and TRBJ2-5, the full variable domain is KAGVTQTPRYLIKTRGQQVTLSCSPISGHRSVSWYQQTPGQGLQFLFEYFSETQRNKGNFPGRFSGRQFSNSRSEMNVSTLELGDSALYLCASSGQPQETQYFGPGTRLLVL.

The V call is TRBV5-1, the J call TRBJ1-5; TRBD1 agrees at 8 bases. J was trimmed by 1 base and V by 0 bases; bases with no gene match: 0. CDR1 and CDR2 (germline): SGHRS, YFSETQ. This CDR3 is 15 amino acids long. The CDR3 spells CASSLGQGSNQPQHF. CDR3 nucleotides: TGCGCCAGCAGCTTGGGACAGGGGAGCAATCAGCCCCAGCATTTT.

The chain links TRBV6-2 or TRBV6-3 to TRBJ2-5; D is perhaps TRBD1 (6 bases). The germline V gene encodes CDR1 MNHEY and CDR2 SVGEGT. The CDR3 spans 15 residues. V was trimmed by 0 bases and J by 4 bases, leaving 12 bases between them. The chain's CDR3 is CASSYSYRGGETQYF. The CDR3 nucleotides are TGTGCCAGCAGTTACTCGTACCGAGGGGGAGAGACCCAGTACTTC.